The rows below give T cell receptor beta chains drawn from one sample of a study of response to subunit inactivated influenza vaccine. TCRdb called the RT-PCR reads again in MiXCR, with one record for every CDR3 protein. The data contain fewer than 800,000 distinct CDR3 sequences, around 16% of them singletons. The sequencing here drew on PBMCs from blood, taken 11 to 12 days after vaccination. These receptors all stem from a man aged 45-65 years who received an inactivated influenza vaccine. The conserved cysteine and the conserved F or W are not part of the CDR3 here. The D gene is left open where the match is weak.

v_gene: TRBV6-2/TRBV6-3; j_gene: TRBJ1-5; len: 12; d_gene: .; CDR3aa: ASKGAYSNQPQH
v_gene: TRBV27; j_gene: TRBJ1-5; len: 14; d_gene: TRBD1; CDR3aa: ASSLSRGGEAQPQH
v_gene: TRBV12-3/TRBV12-4; j_gene: TRBJ2-7; len: 12; d_gene: .; CDR3aa: ASSLGSGVYEQY
v_gene: TRBV12-3/TRBV12-4; j_gene: TRBJ2-1; len: 9; d_gene: .; CDR3aa: ASRSDGTQF
v_gene: TRBV20-1; j_gene: TRBJ2-5; len: 11; d_gene: .; CDR3aa: SARSPSRETQY
v_gene: TRBV10-2; j_gene: TRBJ2-3; len: 11; d_gene: .; CDR3aa: AGGGSQADTQY
v_gene: TRBV7-2; j_gene: TRBJ2-5; len: 12; d_gene: .; CDR3aa: ASSPYGSWETQY
v_gene: TRBV27; j_gene: TRBJ2-7; len: 12; d_gene: .; CDR3aa: ASSLGGPYYEQY
v_gene: TRBV9; j_gene: TRBJ1-3; len: 13; d_gene: .; CDR3aa: ASSLDLTSGNTIY
v_gene: TRBV6-1; j_gene: TRBJ1-5; len: 14; d_gene: .; CDR3aa: ASSEALSGGGQPQH
v_gene: TRBV5-1; j_gene: TRBJ1-4; len: 11; d_gene: .; CDR3aa: ASSLQGNEKLF
v_gene: TRBV6-5; j_gene: TRBJ2-5; len: 14; d_gene: .; CDR3aa: ASSYSSGAGVETQY
v_gene: TRBV9; j_gene: TRBJ2-1; len: 13; d_gene: TRBD1; CDR3aa: ASSVTGGQYNEQF
v_gene: TRBV5-1; j_gene: TRBJ2-1; len: 15; d_gene: TRBD1; CDR3aa: ASSQAGTGGGHNEQF
v_gene: TRBV9; j_gene: TRBJ2-5; len: 15; d_gene: TRBD2; CDR3aa: ASSGSPIGGGQETQY
v_gene: TRBV10-3; j_gene: TRBJ2-7; len: 10; d_gene: .; CDR3aa: AISVNSYEQY
v_gene: TRBV6-1; j_gene: TRBJ2-1; len: 13; d_gene: .; CDR3aa: ASSNGAGAYNEQF
v_gene: TRBV5-1; j_gene: TRBJ1-6; len: 11; d_gene: .; CDR3aa: ASREGFNSPLH
v_gene: TRBV3-1; j_gene: TRBJ2-4; len: 15; d_gene: TRBD1; CDR3aa: ASSQEGTGGKIDIQY
v_gene: TRBV7-8; j_gene: TRBJ2-1; len: 13; d_gene: TRBD2; CDR3aa: ASAPRGGRNNEQF
v_gene: TRBV27; j_gene: TRBJ1-5; len: 12; d_gene: .; CDR3aa: AIGEGDSNQPQH
v_gene: TRBV29-1; j_gene: TRBJ2-2; len: 10; d_gene: .; CDR3aa: SVASQAGELF
v_gene: TRBV29-1; j_gene: TRBJ2-2; len: 14; d_gene: TRBD2; CDR3aa: SVITVSIAGGGELF
v_gene: TRBV4-3; j_gene: TRBJ2-1; len: 13; d_gene: TRBD2; CDR3aa: ASSQRTSGYNEQF
v_gene: TRBV10-2; j_gene: TRBJ1-1; len: 9; d_gene: .; CDR3aa: ASSGEGGAF
v_gene: TRBV15; j_gene: TRBJ1-1; len: 14; d_gene: .; CDR3aa: ATSSETGTINTEAF
v_gene: TRBV28; j_gene: TRBJ1-5; len: 19; d_gene: TRBD1; CDR3aa: ASSLYASRDRELSGNQPQH
v_gene: TRBV5-1; j_gene: TRBJ2-1; len: 19; d_gene: TRBD2; CDR3aa: ASSSPGSRLAGSSSYNEQF
v_gene: TRBV5-1; j_gene: TRBJ1-4; len: 12; d_gene: .; CDR3aa: ASSLSWVGEKLF
v_gene: TRBV12-3/TRBV12-4; j_gene: TRBJ2-7; len: 14; d_gene: TRBD1; CDR3aa: ASSPPVAGGLYEQY
v_gene: TRBV5-1; j_gene: TRBJ1-4; len: 10; d_gene: .; CDR3aa: ANSASGRRRF
v_gene: TRBV6-1; j_gene: TRBJ2-7; len: 12; d_gene: .; CDR3aa: ASKPIGTDYEQY
v_gene: TRBV5-6; j_gene: TRBJ2-1; len: 11; d_gene: TRBD1; CDR3aa: ASSLTGAAKQF
v_gene: TRBV25-1; j_gene: TRBJ2-7; len: 11; d_gene: .; CDR3aa: ASSESWTRGQY
v_gene: TRBV29-1; j_gene: TRBJ1-2; len: 11; d_gene: .; CDR3aa: SVARGMGYGYT
v_gene: TRBV5-1; j_gene: TRBJ1-1; len: 12; d_gene: .; CDR3aa: ASSPGLPNTEAF
v_gene: TRBV27; j_gene: TRBJ1-1; len: 12; d_gene: .; CDR3aa: ASNPGRVSTEAF
v_gene: TRBV7-9; j_gene: TRBJ1-1; len: 11; d_gene: .; CDR3aa: ASSEPRNTEAF
v_gene: TRBV24-1; j_gene: TRBJ2-3; len: 15; d_gene: TRBD1; CDR3aa: ATSDTTGTGPTDTQY
v_gene: TRBV24-1; j_gene: TRBJ2-7; len: 7; d_gene: .; CDR3aa: ATRFEQY
v_gene: TRBV25-1; j_gene: TRBJ2-5; len: 13; d_gene: .; CDR3aa: ASSESRGLGETQY
v_gene: TRBV10-2; j_gene: TRBJ1-1; len: 13; d_gene: .; CDR3aa: ASNWGREMNTEAF
v_gene: TRBV3-1; j_gene: TRBJ1-2; len: 13; d_gene: .; CDR3aa: ASSQLSNLWYGYT
v_gene: TRBV20-1; j_gene: TRBJ2-4; len: 11; d_gene: .; CDR3aa: SARRGGWDIQY
v_gene: TRBV12-3/TRBV12-4; j_gene: TRBJ2-5; len: 13; d_gene: TRBD2; CDR3aa: ASSIAAGGQETQY
v_gene: TRBV12-3/TRBV12-4; j_gene: TRBJ2-5; len: 11; d_gene: TRBD2; CDR3aa: ASSFLGRETKY
v_gene: TRBV7-8; j_gene: TRBJ2-1; len: 13; d_gene: TRBD2; CDR3aa: ASSFSTGGRNEQF
v_gene: TRBV20-1; j_gene: TRBJ2-7; len: 11; d_gene: .; CDR3aa: SAPPESSYEQY
v_gene: TRBV7-9; j_gene: TRBJ2-7; len: 14; d_gene: TRBD2; CDR3aa: ASSLTGLASVYEQY
v_gene: TRBV29-1; j_gene: TRBJ1-6; len: 12; d_gene: TRBD1; CDR3aa: SVQTGTGDSPLH